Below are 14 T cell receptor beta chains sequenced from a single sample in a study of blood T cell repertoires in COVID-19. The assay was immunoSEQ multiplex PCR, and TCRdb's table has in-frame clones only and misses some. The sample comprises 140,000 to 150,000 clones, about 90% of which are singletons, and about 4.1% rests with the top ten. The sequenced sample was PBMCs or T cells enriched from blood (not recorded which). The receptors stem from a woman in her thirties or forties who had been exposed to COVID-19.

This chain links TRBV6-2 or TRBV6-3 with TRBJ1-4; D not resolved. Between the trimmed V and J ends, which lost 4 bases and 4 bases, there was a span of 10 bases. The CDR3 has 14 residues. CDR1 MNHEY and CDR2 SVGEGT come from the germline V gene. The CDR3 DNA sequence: TGTGCCAGCAGTTCACCCGGGGATAATGAAAAACTGTTTTTT. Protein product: CASSSPGDNEKLFF.

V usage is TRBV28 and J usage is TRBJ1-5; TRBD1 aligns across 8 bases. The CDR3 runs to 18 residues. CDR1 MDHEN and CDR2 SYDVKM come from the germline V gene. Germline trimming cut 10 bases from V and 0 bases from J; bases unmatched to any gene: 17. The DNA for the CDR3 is TGTGCCACCAAACGGCCTTCCGACAGGGGATATAGCAATCAGCCCCAGCATTTT. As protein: CATKRPSDRGYSNQPQHF.

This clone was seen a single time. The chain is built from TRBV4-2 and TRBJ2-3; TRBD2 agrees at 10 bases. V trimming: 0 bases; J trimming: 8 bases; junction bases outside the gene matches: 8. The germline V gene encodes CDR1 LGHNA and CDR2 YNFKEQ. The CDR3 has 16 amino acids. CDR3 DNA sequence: TGTGCCAGCAGCCAAGAATCGAGCGGGGGGGCCGCTACGCAGTATTTT. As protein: CASSQESSGGAATQYF.

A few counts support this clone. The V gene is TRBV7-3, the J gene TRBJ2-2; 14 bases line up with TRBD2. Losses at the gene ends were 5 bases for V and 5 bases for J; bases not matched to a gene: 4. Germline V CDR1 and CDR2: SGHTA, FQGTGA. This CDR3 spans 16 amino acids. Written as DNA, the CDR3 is TGTGCCAGCAGCCCGGGACTAGCGGGGGTTACCGGGGAGCTGTTTTTT. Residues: CASSPGLAGVTGELFF.

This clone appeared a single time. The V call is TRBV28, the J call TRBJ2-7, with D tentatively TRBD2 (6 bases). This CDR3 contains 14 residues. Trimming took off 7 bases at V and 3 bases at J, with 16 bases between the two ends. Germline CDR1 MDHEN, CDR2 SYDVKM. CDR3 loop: CASIGDSGFYEQYF. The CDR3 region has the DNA TGTGCCAGCATAGGGGACTCTGGGTTCTACGAGCAGTACTTC.

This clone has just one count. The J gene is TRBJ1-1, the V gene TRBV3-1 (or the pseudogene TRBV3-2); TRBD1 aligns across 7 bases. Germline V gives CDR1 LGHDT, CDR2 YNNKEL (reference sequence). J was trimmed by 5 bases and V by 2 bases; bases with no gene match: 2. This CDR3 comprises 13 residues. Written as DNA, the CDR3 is TGTGCCAGCAGCCAAAGGGGGCATACTGAAGCTTTCTTT. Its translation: CASSQRGHTEAFF.

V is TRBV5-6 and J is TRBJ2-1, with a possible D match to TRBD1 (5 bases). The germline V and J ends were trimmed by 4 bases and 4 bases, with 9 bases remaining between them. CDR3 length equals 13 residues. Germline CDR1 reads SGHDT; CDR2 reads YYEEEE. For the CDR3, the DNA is TGTGCCAGCAGCAAACAGGTATACAATGAGCAGTTCTTC. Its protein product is CASSKQVYNEQFF.

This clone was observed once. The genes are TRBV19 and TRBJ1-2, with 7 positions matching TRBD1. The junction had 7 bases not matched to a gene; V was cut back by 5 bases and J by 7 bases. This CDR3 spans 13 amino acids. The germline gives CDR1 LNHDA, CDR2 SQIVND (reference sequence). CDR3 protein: CASSLLTGSGYTF. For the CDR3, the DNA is TGTGCCAGTAGTCTCCTGACAGGGTCTGGCTACACCTTC.

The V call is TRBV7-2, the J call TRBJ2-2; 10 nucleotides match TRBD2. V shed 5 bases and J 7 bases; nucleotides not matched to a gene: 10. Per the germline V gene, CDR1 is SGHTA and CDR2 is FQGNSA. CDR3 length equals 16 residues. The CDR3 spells CASSPWSGRGIGELFF. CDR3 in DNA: TGTGCCAGCAGCCCATGGAGCGGGAGGGGCATCGGGGAGCTGTTTTTT. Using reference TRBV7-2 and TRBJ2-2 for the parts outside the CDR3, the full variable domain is GAGVSQSPSNKVTEKGKDVELRCDPISGHTALYWYRQSLGQGLEFLIYFQGNSAPDKSGLPSDRFSAERTGGSVSTLTIQRTQQEDSAVYLCASSPWSGRGIGELFFGEGSRLTVL.

The DNA for the CDR3 is TGTGCCAGCTCACCATCACGGCTAGCGGGGCCTTCCAACACCGGGGAGCTGTTTTTT. It translates to CASSPSRLAGPSNTGELFF. The rearrangement links TRBV18 to TRBJ2-2; 9 bases agree with TRBD2. Germline V CDR1 and CDR2: KGHSH, LQKENI. The CDR3 totals 19 residues. With V trimmed by 2 bases and J by 2 bases, 12 bases remained unmatched.

CDR3 nucleotides: TGTGCCAGCAGCTTTGGGACAGGGGTGACCGGGGAGCTGTTTTTT. Encoded protein: CASSFGTGVTGELFF. The chain carries TRBV7-9 and TRBJ2-2; the match to TRBD1 covers 10 bases. The CDR3 extends over 15 amino acids. CDR1 is SEHNR, CDR2 FQNEAQ, per germline (reference sequence). The J segment lost 5 bases and the V segment lost 3 bases, leaving 3 bases of the junction unmatched.

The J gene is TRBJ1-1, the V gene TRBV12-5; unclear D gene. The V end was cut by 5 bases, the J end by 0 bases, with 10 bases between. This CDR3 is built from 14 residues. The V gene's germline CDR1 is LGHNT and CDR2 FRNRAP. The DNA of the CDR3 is TGTGCTAGTGGTCCTCCCCGTATGAACACTGAAGCTTTCTTT. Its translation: CASGPPRMNTEAFF.

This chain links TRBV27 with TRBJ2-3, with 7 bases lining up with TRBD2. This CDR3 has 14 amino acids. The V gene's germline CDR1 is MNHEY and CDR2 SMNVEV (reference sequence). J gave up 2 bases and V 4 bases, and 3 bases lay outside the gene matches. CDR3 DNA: TGTGCCAGCAGTTCTAGCGGTTACACAGATACGCAGTATTTT. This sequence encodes CASSSSGYTDTQYF.

The CDR3 sequence: CASSHRVGEKLFF. The CDR3 DNA reads TGCGCCAGCAGCCACAGGGTAGGGGAAAAACTGTTTTTT. The J gene is TRBJ1-4, the V gene TRBV4-3; the D gene is possibly TRBD1 (5 bases). V lost 3 bases, J lost 8 bases, and 10 bases lay in between. CDR3 size: 13 residues. Per germline, CDR1 LGHNA and CDR2 YSLEER.